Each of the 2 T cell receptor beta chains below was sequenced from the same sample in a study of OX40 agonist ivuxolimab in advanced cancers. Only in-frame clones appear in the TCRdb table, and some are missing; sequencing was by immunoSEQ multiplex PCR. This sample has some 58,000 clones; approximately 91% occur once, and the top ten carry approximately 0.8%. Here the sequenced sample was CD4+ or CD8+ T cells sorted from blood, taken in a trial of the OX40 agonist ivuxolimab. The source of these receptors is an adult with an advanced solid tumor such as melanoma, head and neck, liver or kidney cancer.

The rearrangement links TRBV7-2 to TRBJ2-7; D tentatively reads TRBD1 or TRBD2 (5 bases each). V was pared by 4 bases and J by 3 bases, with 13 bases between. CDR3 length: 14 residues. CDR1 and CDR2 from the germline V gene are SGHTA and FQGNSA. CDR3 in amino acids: CASSSHGTLYEQYF. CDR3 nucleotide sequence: TGTGCCAGCAGCTCACACGGGACGCTCTACGAGCAGTACTTC.

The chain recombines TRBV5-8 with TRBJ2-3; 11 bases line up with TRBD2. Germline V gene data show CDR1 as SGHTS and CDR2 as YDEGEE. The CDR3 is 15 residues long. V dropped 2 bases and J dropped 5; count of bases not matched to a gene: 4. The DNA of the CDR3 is TGTGCCAGCAGCTTTGCGGGACTAGCGGTAGATACGCAGTATTTT. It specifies CASSFAGLAVDTQYF. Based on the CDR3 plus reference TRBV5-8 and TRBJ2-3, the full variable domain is EAGVTQSPTHLIKTRGQQATLRCSPISGHTSVYWYQQALGLGLQFLLWYDEGEERNRGNFPPRFSGRQFPNYSSELNVNALELEDSALYLCASSFAGLAVDTQYFGPGTRLTVL.